This TCR beta chain was observed in a study of blood T cell repertoires in COVID-19. Across the study: The study drew acute and convalescent COVID-19 samples from the United States, Italy and Spain. The cDNA or gDNA used as material had been derived from T cells, B-cell-depleted T cells, or PBMCs.

Some clones are missing from TCRdb's copy, which holds only in-frame ones; the method was immunoSEQ multiplex PCR. The sample gives about 58,000 clones, around 89% of which show up once; around 1.5% is in the top ten. Per germline, CDR1 MDHEN and CDR2 SYDVKM. There are 15 residues in the CDR3. V was pared by 2 bases and J by 7 bases, with 5 bases of the junction left unmatched. This TCR was recovered from a man between 60 and 75 years old with acute or convalescent COVID-19. This rearrangement joins TRBV28 to TRBJ1-5, with 10 nucleotides matching TRBD1. Sequenced material: peripheral blood. CDR3 sequence reads: CASSLGQGVWQPQHF. CDR3 sequence (DNA): TGTGCCAGCAGTTTAGGACAGGGGGTCTGGCAGCCCCAGCATTTT.